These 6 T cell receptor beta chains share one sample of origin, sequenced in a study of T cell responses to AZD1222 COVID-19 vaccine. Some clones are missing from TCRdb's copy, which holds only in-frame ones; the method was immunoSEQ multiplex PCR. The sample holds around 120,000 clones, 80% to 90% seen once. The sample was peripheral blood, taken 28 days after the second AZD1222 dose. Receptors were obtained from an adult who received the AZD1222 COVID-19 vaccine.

The CDR3 region is CASSVGAEQFF. CDR3 DNA sequence: TGTGCCAGCAGCGTAGGGGCTGAGCAGTTCTTC. The V call is TRBV7-6, the J call TRBJ2-1; maybe TRBD1 (5 bases). Germline V gene sequence: CDR1 SGHVS, CDR2 FNYEAQ. This CDR3 contains 11 residues. Trimming pared 5 bases from V and 9 bases from J, leaving 8 bases between.

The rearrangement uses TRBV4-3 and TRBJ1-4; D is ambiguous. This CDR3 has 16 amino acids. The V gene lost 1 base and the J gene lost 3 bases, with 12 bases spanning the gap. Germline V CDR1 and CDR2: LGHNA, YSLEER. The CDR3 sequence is CASSQAFGGSNEKLFF. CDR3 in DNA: TGCGCCAGCAGCCAAGCTTTCGGAGGGTCTAATGAAAAACTGTTTTTT.

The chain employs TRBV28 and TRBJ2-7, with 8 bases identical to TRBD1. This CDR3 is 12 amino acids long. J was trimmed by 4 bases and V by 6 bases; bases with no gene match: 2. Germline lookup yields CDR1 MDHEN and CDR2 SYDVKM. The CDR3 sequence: CASRRQGYEQYF. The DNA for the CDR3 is TGTGCCAGCAGAAGACAGGGGTACGAGCAGTACTTC.

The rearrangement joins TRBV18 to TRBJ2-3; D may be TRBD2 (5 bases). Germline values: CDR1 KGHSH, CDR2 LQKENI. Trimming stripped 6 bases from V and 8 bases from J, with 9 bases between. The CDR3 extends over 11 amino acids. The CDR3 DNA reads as TGTGCCAGCTCCGATCGGGGTACGCAGTATTTT. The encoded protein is CASSDRGTQYF.

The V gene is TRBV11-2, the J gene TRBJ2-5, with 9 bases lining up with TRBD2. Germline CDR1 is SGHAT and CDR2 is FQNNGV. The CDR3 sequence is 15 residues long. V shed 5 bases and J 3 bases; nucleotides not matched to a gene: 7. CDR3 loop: CASSAVVAGEETQYF. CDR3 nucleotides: TGTGCCAGCAGCGCCGTGGTAGCGGGGGAAGAGACCCAGTACTTC.

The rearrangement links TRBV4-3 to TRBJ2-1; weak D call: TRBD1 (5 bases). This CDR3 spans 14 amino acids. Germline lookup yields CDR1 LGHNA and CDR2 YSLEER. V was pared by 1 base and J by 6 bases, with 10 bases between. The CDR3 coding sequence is TGCGCCAGCAGCCAAGTTGGTAGGGGCAATGAGCAGTTCTTC. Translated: CASSQVGRGNEQFF.